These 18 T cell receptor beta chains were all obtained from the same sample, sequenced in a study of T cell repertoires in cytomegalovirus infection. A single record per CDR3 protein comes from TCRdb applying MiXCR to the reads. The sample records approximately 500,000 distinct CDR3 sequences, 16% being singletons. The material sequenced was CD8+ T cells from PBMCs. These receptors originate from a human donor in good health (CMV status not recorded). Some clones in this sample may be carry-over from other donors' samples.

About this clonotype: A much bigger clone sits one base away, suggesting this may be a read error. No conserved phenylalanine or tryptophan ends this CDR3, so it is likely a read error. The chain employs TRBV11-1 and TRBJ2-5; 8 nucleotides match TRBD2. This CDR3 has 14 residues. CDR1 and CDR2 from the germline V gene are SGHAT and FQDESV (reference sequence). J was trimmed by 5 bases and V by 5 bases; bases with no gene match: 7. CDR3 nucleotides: TGTGCCAGCAGCCTATTGACTAGCGTGGAGACCCAGTACTCC. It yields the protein CASSLLTSVETQYS.

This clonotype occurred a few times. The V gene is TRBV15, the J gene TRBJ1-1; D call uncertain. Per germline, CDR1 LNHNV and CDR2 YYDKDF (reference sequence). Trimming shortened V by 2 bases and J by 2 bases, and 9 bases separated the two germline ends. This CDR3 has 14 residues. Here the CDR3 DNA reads TGTGCCACCAGCAGAAAAAACAGTAACACTGAAGCTTTCTTT. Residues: CATSRKNSNTEAFF.

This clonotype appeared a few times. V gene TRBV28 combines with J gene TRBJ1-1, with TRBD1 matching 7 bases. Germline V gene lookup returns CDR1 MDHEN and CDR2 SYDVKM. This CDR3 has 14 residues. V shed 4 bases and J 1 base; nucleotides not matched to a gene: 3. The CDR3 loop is CASSSHRGNTEAFF. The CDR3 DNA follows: TGTGCCAGCAGTTCCCACAGGGGGAACACTGAAGCTTTCTTT.

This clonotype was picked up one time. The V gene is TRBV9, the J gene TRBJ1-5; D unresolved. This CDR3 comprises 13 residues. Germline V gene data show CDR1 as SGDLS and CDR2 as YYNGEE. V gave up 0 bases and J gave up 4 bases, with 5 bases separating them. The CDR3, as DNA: TGTGCCAGCAGCGTAGCGGGAAATCAGCCCCAGCATTTT. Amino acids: CASSVAGNQPQHF. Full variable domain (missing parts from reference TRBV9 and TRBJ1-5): DSGVTQTPKHLITATGQRVTLRCSPRSGDLSVYWYQQSLDQGLQFLIQYYNGEERAKGNILERFSAQQFPDLHSELNLSSLELGDSALYFCASSVAGNQPQHFGDGTRLSIL.

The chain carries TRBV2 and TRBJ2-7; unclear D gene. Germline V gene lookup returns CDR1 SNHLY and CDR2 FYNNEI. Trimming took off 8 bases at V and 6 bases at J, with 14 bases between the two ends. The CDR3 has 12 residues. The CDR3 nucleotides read TGTGCCAGCCACGGACGCCCGGCCGAGCAGTACTTC. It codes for CASHGRPAEQYF.

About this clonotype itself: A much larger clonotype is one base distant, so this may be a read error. The CDR3 here is CASSYSEPRDEQYF. The CDR3 DNA follows: TGTGCCAGCAGTTACTCGGAGCCTCGCGACGAGCAGTACTTC. The V gene is TRBV6-2 or TRBV6-3, the J gene TRBJ2-7; D gene unclear. Germline V gene lookup returns CDR1 MNHEY and CDR2 SVGEGT. The CDR3 totals 14 residues. V was pared by 0 bases and J by 5 bases, with 11 bases between.

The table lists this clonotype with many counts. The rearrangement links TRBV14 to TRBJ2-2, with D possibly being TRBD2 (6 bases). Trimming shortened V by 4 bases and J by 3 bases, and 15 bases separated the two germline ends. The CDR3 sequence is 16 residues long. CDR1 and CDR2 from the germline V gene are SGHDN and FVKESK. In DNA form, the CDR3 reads TGTGCCAGCAGCCCGGACTCCCGGAGGGACACCGGGGAGCTGTTTTTT. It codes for CASSPDSRRDTGELFF.

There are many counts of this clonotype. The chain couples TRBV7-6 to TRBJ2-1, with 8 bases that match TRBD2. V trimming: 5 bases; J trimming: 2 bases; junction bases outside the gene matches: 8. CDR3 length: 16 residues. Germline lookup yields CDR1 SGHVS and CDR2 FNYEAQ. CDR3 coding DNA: TGTGCCAGCAGCGATTCTAGCGGGTTCGCCTACAATGAGCAGTTCTTC. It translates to CASSDSSGFAYNEQFF.

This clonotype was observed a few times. Written as DNA, the CDR3 is TGTGCCAGCAGTAAAAGGACAGTGAGCACAGATACGCAGTATTTT. It is translated as CASSKRTVSTDTQYF. This chain joins TRBV28 and TRBJ2-3, with D perhaps TRBD1 (6 bases). CDR3 length: 15 amino acids. Germline V gene lookup returns CDR1 MDHEN and CDR2 SYDVKM. Trimming cost V 5 bases and J 0 bases, with 12 bases left between them. Combining the CDR3 with reference TRBV28 and TRBJ2-3 gives the whole variable domain DVKVTQSSRYLVKRTGEKVFLECVQDMDHENMFWYRQDPGLGLRLIYFSYDVKMKEKGDIPEGYSVSREKKERFSLILESASTNQTSMYLCASSKRTVSTDTQYFGPGTRLTVL.

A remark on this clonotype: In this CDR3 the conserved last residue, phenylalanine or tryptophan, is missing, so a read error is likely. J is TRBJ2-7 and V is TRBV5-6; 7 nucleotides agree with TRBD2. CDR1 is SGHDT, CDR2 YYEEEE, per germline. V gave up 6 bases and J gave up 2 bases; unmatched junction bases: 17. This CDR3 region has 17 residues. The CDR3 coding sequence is TGTGCCAGCACCATGGGGGGGTCAGGGTTGAGCACCTACGAGCAGTACTTA. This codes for CASTMGGSGLSTYEQYL.

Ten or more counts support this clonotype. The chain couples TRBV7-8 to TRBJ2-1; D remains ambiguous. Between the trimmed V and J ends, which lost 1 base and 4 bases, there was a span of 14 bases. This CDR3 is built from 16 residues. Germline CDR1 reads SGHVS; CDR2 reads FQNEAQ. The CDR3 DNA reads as TGTGCCAGCAGCTTAGGGATCCCCGCACATTACAATGAGCAGTTCTTC. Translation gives CASSLGIPAHYNEQFF.

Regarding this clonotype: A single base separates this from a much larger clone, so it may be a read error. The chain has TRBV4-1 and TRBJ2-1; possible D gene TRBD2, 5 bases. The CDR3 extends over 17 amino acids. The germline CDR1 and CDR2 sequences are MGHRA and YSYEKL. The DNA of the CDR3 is TGTGCCAGCAGCCGGACCCACCCGGACTCCTCGGACAATGAGCAGTTCTTC. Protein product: CASSRTHPDSSDNEQFF.

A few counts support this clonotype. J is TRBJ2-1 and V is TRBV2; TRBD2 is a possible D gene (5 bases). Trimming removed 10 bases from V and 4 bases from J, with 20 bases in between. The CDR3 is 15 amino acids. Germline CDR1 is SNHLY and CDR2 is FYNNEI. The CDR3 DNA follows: TGTGCCACCCTTGGGGAGACGAGGACTTACAATGAGCAGTTCTTC. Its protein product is CATLGETRTYNEQFF.

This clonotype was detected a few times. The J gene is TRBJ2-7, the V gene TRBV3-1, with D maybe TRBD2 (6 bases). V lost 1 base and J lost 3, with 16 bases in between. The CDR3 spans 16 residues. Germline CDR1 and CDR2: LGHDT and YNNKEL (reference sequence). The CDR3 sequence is CASSQGRLPGLYEQYF. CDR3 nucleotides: TGTGCCAGCAGCCAAGGGAGACTCCCGGGACTCTACGAGCAGTACTTC.

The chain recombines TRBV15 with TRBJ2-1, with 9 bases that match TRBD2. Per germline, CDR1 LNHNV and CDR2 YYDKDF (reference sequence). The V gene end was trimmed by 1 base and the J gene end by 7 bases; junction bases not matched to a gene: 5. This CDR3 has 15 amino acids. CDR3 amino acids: CATSRVAGGRNEQFF. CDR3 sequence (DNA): TGTGCCACCAGCAGAGTGGCGGGAGGGCGGAATGAGCAGTTCTTC.

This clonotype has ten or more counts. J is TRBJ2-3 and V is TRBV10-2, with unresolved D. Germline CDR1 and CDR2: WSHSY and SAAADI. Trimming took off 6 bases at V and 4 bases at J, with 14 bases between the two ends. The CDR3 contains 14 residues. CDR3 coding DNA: TGCGCCAGCAGAGATGTGCACGCGGCAGATACGCAGTATTTT. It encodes CASRDVHAADTQYF.

The CDR3 nucleotides read TGCAGTGCTAGAGAGGGGGGGCGGGGGGGCCGGTATGAGCAGTTCTTC. This encodes CSAREGGRGGRYEQFF. V and J are TRBV20-1 and TRBJ2-1; 9 bases match TRBD2. V lost 0 bases, J lost 8 bases, and 11 bases stayed unmatched. The CDR3 contains 16 residues. CDR1 DFQATT and CDR2 SNEGSKA come from the germline V gene (reference sequence).

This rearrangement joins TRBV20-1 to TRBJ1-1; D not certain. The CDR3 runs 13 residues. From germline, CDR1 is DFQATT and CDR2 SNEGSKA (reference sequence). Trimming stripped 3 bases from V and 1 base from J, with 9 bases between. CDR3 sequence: CSARPPGNTEAFF. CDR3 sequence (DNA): TGCAGTGCTAGGCCCCCCGGGAACACTGAAGCTTTCTTT.